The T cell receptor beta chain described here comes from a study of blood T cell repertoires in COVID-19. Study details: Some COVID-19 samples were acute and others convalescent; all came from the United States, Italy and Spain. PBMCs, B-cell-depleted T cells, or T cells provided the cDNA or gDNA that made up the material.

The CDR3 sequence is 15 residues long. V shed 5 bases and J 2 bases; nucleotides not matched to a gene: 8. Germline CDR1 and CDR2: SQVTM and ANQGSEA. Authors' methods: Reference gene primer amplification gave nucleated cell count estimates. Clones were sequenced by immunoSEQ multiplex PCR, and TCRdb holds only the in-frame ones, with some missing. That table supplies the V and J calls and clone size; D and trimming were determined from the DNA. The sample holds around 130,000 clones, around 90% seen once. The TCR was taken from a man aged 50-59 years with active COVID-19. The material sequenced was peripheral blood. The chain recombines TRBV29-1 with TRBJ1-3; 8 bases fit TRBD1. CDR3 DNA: TGCAGCGTTCAAACGTGGACAGGGCCTGGAAACACCATATATTTT. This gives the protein CSVQTWTGPGNTIYF.